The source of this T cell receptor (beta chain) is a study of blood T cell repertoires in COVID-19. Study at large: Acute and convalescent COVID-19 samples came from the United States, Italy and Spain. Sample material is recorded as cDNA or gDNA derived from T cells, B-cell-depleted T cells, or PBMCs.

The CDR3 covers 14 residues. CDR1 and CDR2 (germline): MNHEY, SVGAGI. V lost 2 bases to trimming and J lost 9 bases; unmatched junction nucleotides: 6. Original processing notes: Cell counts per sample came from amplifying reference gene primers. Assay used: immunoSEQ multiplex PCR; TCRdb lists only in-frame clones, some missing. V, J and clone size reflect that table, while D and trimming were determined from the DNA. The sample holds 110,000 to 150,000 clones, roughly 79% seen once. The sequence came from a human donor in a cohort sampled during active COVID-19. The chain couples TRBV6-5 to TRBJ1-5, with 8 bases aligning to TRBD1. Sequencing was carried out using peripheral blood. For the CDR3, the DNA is TGTGCCAGCAGTTACCAGGGACAGGCTTCGCCCCAGCATTTT. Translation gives CASSYQGQASPQHF.